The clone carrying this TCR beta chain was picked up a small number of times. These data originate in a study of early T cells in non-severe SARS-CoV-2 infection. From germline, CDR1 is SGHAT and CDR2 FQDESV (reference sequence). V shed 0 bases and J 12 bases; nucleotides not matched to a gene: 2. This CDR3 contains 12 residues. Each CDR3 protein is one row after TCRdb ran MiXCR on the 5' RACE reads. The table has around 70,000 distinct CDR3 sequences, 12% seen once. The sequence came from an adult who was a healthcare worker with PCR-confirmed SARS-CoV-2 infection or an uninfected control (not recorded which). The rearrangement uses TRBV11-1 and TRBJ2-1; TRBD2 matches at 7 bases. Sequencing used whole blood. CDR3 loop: CASSLARTRQFF. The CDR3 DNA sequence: TGTGCCAGCAGCTTAGCGAGGACTAGGCAGTTCTTC.